This is a list of T cell receptor beta chains from one sample in a study of T cells in Graves' hyperthyroidism and ophthalmopathy. TCRdb re-called the multiplex PCR reads with MiXCR, one entry per CDR3 protein. The data contain approximately 330,000 distinct CDR3 sequences, 21% of them singletons. The sequenced sample was blood. The origin of the receptors is a woman aged 45-65 years with Graves' hyperthyroidism. The conserved cysteine and the conserved F or W are not part of the CDR3 here. The order of the fields is V gene, CDR3 protein.

v_call: TRBV6-1; cdr3_aa: ASSNRRGRLSTDTQY
v_call: TRBV29-1; cdr3_aa: SLRTKGGYT
v_call: TRBV27; cdr3_aa: ASIGLAGGNEQF
v_call: TRBV18; cdr3_aa: ASSLRWQETQY
v_call: TRBV5-1; cdr3_aa: ASSKGGRWYNEQF
v_call: TRBV3-1; cdr3_aa: ASSQANEAF
v_call: TRBV5-5; cdr3_aa: ASSLAYSNQPQH
v_call: TRBV11-2; cdr3_aa: ASSPGLAGVNEQF
v_call: TRBV20-1; cdr3_aa: SARRGPSSYEQY
v_call: TRBV18; cdr3_aa: ASSPGTGIGGYT
v_call: TRBV6-1; cdr3_aa: ASRLDSYEQY
v_call: TRBV5-1; cdr3_aa: ASSPLAGAGSYNEQF
v_call: TRBV6-1; cdr3_aa: ASTGTGNTIY
v_call: TRBV6-1; cdr3_aa: ASLAGGDYNEQF
v_call: TRBV7-2; cdr3_aa: ASSFTLELAGGPRYNEQF
v_call: TRBV6-6; cdr3_aa: ASSYSRVDNEKLF
v_call: TRBV6-5; cdr3_aa: ASSHPRSGLTGELF